What follows are 21 T cell receptor beta chains derived from one specimen sequenced in a study of sequential checkpoint blockade in melanoma. Treatment meaning: randomized to nivolumab then ipilimumab (arm A) or the reverse (arm B). Profiled with immunoSEQ multiplex PCR; TCRdb holds only in-frame clones, not every one. The table lists about 2,000 clones, 33% of them singletons. Material: tumor tissue (inferred from file names), obtained from a patient given nivolumab and ipilimumab in sequence. These receptors all come from a human donor with melanoma.

This clone is medium-sized in the sample. For the CDR3, the DNA is TGTGCCAGTAGGCTGGGGGGAACTGAAGCTTTCTTT. This encodes CASRLGGTEAFF. The rearrangement joins TRBV19 to TRBJ1-1; maybe TRBD1 (5 bases). V was pared by 6 bases and J by 5 bases, with 10 bases between. The CDR3 has 12 residues. Germline lookup yields CDR1 LNHDA and CDR2 SQIVND (reference sequence). Full variable domain (missing parts from reference TRBV19 and TRBJ1-1): DGGITQSPKYLFRKEGQNVTLSCEQNLNHDAMYWYRQDPGQGLRLIYYSQIVNDFQKGDIAEGYSVSREKKESFPLTVTSAQKNPTAFYLCASRLGGTEAFFGQGTRLTVV.

This clone was detected only a few times. Here the CDR3 DNA reads TGTGCCACCACGCCCGGGGACTCCTACAATGAGCAGTTCTTC. This sequence encodes CATTPGDSYNEQFF. The V gene is TRBV12-2, the J gene TRBJ2-1; TRBD2, the D gene given by the table, was not confirmed from the DNA. TRBV12-2 corresponds to a pseudogene. The CDR3 loop spans 14 amino acids.

In this sample, this clone is medium-sized. The V and J genes are TRBV18 and TRBJ1-1; the D is unclear. CDR3 length equals 13 residues. V was trimmed by 5 bases and J by 3 bases, leaving 10 bases between them. Germline V gene sequence: CDR1 KGHSH, CDR2 LQKENI. This chain's CDR3 is CASSVFTDTEAFF. The CDR3 coding sequence is TGTGCCAGCTCAGTATTTACAGACACTGAAGCTTTCTTT.

This CDR3 is CASSVASGGNFYEQYF. CDR3 coding DNA: TGTGCCAGTAGTGTGGCGTCAGGGGGCAATTTCTACGAGCAGTACTTC. The rearrangement joins TRBV19 to TRBJ2-7, with 8 nucleotides matching TRBD1. CDR3 length: 16 amino acids. Germline V gene data show CDR1 as LNHDA and CDR2 as SQIVND (reference sequence). V lost 5 bases and J lost 3; bases outside the gene matches: 12.

The chain is built from TRBV5-1 and TRBJ2-7; 10 bases are a match to TRBD2. This CDR3 spans 15 amino acids. Trimming at V came to 4 bases and at J to 4 bases, leaving 8 bases not matched to a gene. Germline V gives CDR1 SGHRS, CDR2 YFSETQ. DNA of the CDR3: TGCGCCAGCAGCCCGCCACTAGCGGGAATTTACGAGCAGTACTTC. The encoded protein is CASSPPLAGIYEQYF.

The rearrangement uses TRBV19 and TRBJ2-1; D is uncertain. Trimming took off 5 bases at V and 0 bases at J, with 8 bases between the two ends. The CDR3 totals 14 residues. Germline assignment: CDR1 LNHDA and CDR2 SQIVND (reference sequence). CDR3 protein: CASSFLDSYNEQFF. DNA of the CDR3: TGTGCCAGTAGTTTCCTAGACTCCTACAATGAGCAGTTCTTC.

The chain recombines TRBV29-1 with TRBJ1-2; no clear D gene. Trimming stripped 3 bases from V and 0 bases from J, with 8 bases between. The CDR3 loop spans 13 amino acids. CDR1 and CDR2 (germline): SQVTM, ANQGSEA. The CDR3 DNA follows: TGCAGCGTTGACAGGAAAGCTAACTATGGCTACACCTTC. Encoded protein: CSVDRKANYGYTF.

The sample holds a few counts of this clone. This chain links TRBV30 with TRBJ2-1, with D possibly TRBD1 on 6 matching bases. V lost 2 bases to trimming and J lost 4 bases, with 12 bases between them. This CDR3 contains 14 residues. In germline, CDR1 is GTSNPN, CDR2 SVGIG (reference sequence). The CDR3 sequence is CAWSRTGPYNEQFF. As DNA, the CDR3 is TGTGCCTGGAGTCGAACAGGGCCATACAATGAGCAGTTCTTC.

This clone showed up just a few times. The chain uses TRBV1 and TRBJ1-4; the table's D call of TRBD1 was not tested on the DNA. TRBV1 constitutes a pseudogene. This CDR3 is 16 amino acids long. CDR3 in DNA: TGCGCCAGCAGACTACAGGGGGCAATGGCTAATGAAAAACTGTTTTTT. Translating it yields CASRLQGAMANEKLFF.

The table lists this clone with many counts. The chain links TRBV11-3 to TRBJ2-5; 8 positions agree with TRBD2. J gave up 6 bases and V 3 bases, and 6 bases lay outside the gene matches. The CDR3 length is 14 residues. The germline V gene encodes CDR1 SGHNT and CDR2 YENEEA. The CDR3 DNA reads TGTGCCAGCAGCTTCGGGGGGGCCTCACAGACCCAGTACTTC. It is translated as CASSFGGASQTQYF.

The sample holds a few counts of this clone. The J gene is TRBJ1-1, the V gene TRBV6-8, with D uncertain. The V end lost 3 bases, the J end lost 3 bases, and 8 bases lay between the germline ends. CDR3 length: 13 amino acids. CDR1 and CDR2 from the germline V gene are MNHGY and SAAAGT. The CDR3 DNA reads as TGTGCCAGCAGTTATCACCGGGACACTGAAGCTTTCTTT. This translates into CASSYHRDTEAFF.

By its share, this clone is medium-sized. DNA of the CDR3: TGTGCCAGCAGTAAAAGCTCTGGAAACACCATATATTTT. Encoded protein: CASSKSSGNTIYF. The chain has TRBV6-8 and TRBJ1-3; D remains ambiguous. The CDR3 totals 13 residues. V shed 5 bases and J shed 0 bases, with 5 bases lying between them. Germline V lookup: CDR1 MNHGY, CDR2 SAAAGT.

There are a few counts of this clone. The rearrangement joins TRBV6-7 to TRBJ1-5, with D maybe TRBD1 (6 bases). TRBV6-7 is placed among ORFs of uncertain function. This CDR3 has 15 amino acids. The ends were cut back, 5 bases at V and 0 bases at J, with 11 bases in the middle. The CDR3: CASSQWTDSNQPQHF. The CDR3 DNA is TGTGCCAGCAGTCAATGGACAGATAGCAATCAGCCCCAGCATTTT.

This chain links TRBV5-1 with TRBJ1-1, with D perhaps TRBD1 (5 bases). CDR1 and CDR2 (germline): SGHRS, YFSETQ. This CDR3 has 14 residues. Trimming left V 5 bases short and J 4 bases short, with 15 bases between. This CDR3 is CASSRQGVVTEAFF. In DNA, the CDR3 is TGCGCCAGCAGTAGGCAGGGTGTAGTCACTGAAGCTTTCTTT.

This clone was observed a handful of times. This sequence joins TRBV19 and TRBJ1-1; 9 bases are a match to TRBD1. In germline, CDR1 is LNHDA, CDR2 SQIVND (reference sequence). V trimming: 7 bases; J trimming: 9 bases; junction bases outside the gene matches: 21. This CDR3 comprises 17 residues. CDR3 protein: CASIGRGTGKVRPKAFF. For the CDR3, the DNA is TGTGCCAGTATAGGGAGAGGGACAGGGAAAGTGCGCCCTAAAGCTTTCTTT.

The chain links TRBV6-8 to TRBJ2-1; D is perhaps TRBD1 (6 bases). V gave up 6 bases and J gave up 3 bases, with 21 bases separating them. The CDR3 covers 17 residues. Germline V CDR1 and CDR2: MNHGY, SAAAGT. The chain's CDR3 is CASSQQGGDGFYNEQFF. As DNA, the CDR3 is TGTGCCAGCAGCCAACAAGGGGGAGACGGTTTCTACAATGAGCAGTTCTTC.

V gene TRBV5-1 combines with J gene TRBJ1-4; weak D call: TRBD1 (6 bases). Between the trimmed V and J ends, which lost 3 bases and 2 bases, there was a span of 11 bases. CDR1 SGHRS and CDR2 YFSETQ come from the germline V gene. The CDR3 spans 15 residues. This chain's CDR3 is CASSSGQSTNEKLFF. CDR3 nucleotides: TGCGCCAGCAGCTCCGGACAGTCGACTAATGAAAAACTGTTTTTT.

This clone was seen a handful of times. The chain combines TRBV11-3 with TRBJ2-7; 8 bases are shared with TRBD1. Trimming removed 6 bases from V and 3 bases from J; junction bases left unmatched: 7. Per germline, CDR1 SGHNT and CDR2 YENEEA. The CDR3 runs to 14 residues. The CDR3 nucleotides are TGTGCCAGCAGACCGCCGGGACAGGACTACGAGCAGTACTTC. Translated, it gives CASRPPGQDYEQYF.

This clone has just a few counts. V gene TRBV6-8 combines with J gene TRBJ1-1, with a tentative D call TRBD1 (5 bases). CDR3 length: 13 residues. Germline V lookup: CDR1 MNHGY, CDR2 SAAAGT. Between the trimmed V and J ends, which lost 7 bases and 0 bases, there was a span of 9 bases. The CDR3 DNA is TGTGCCAGCACTAGACAGTTGAACACTGAAGCTTTCTTT. Translated: CASTRQLNTEAFF.

The J gene is TRBJ2-1, the V gene TRBV5-1; D remains unclear. There are 14 residues in the CDR3. Per the germline V gene, CDR1 is SGHRS and CDR2 is YFSETQ. V lost 0 bases and J lost 3, with 7 bases in between. CDR3: CASSLGQFYNEQFF. The CDR3 bases are TGCGCCAGCAGCTTGGGCCAGTTCTACAATGAGCAGTTCTTC.

V and J are TRBV28 and TRBJ2-7; TRBD1 agrees at 10 bases. CDR3 length: 14 amino acids. Germline CDR1 is MDHEN and CDR2 is SYDVKM. Unmatched junction bases numbered 8, after V lost 6 bases and J lost 6 bases. The chain's CDR3 is CASSLGQGFGEQYF. The CDR3 DNA follows: TGTGCCAGCAGCCTGGGACAGGGGTTTGGCGAGCAGTACTTC.